This TCR beta chain was documented in a study of cytomegalovirus exposure and HLA in healthy donors. Findings of the study overall: Later on, an analysis tied over 15,000 TCR beta sequences to HLA alleles at 0.05 false discovery rate.

This clone was observed once. As yet, its antigen is unknown. The PCR contained 60 Vbeta and 13 Jbeta primers. Some clones are missing from TCRdb's copy, which holds only in-frame ones; the method was immunoSEQ multiplex PCR. Of 150,000 to 200,000 clones in the sample, roughly 73% were seen once. The sequence was collected from a male donor in good health and CMV-seronegative. The material sequenced was PBMCs.

The CDR3 DNA follows: TGCGCCAGCAGCTTGGGAGGGGGCGGTTACGAGCAGTACTTC. Its protein is CASSLGGGGYEQYF. V gene TRBV5-1 combines with J gene TRBJ2-7, with 7 bases matching TRBD1. CDR1 and CDR2 from the germline V gene are SGHRS and YFSETQ. The CDR3 is 14 residues long. V was clipped by 0 bases and J by 4 bases; unmatched bases: 4.